This TCR beta chain was captured by sequencing in a study of T cell responses to AZD1222 COVID-19 vaccine. In the study overall: Doses given second, at about 4 or about 12 weeks, were pooled. Study outcomes and limitations: No day 14 peak samples; only post-peak repertoires were characterized. The sample set comprised mostly white British donors with more females, and clonal diversity was possibly underestimated. Spike-wide vaccine-associated CD4 TCRs dominated at 160-218 and 743-854.

This clone was found once. Its target is unknown. J was trimmed by 7 bases and V by 3 bases; bases with no gene match: 2. This CDR3 is 12 amino acids long. Assay used: immunoSEQ multiplex PCR; TCRdb lists only in-frame clones, some missing. Here the sample spans nearly 100,000 clones, roughly 84% being singletons. The sample was peripheral blood, taken on day 0 of AZD1222 vaccination. The gene calls are TRBV12-3 or TRBV12-4 and TRBJ1-2; 7 bases align to TRBD1. This receptor was identified in an adult in good health. The CDR3 nucleotides read TGTGCCAGCAGTTTGACAGGGCCTGGCTACACCTTC. Protein: CASSLTGPGYTF.